Detailed here is one T cell receptor beta chain. Those enrolled in Seattle joined during active infection and were followed longitudinally afterward. Original data processing: For nucleated cells, counts were estimated from reference gene primer amplification. The method was immunoSEQ multiplex PCR; TCRdb's version includes in-frame clones alone and lacks a portion of them. V and J calls plus clone size are reproduced from that table; the DNA served to infer D and trimming. In the table there are about 230,000 clones, about 87% of which are singletons. The data originate from a study of blood T cell repertoires in COVID-19. Study overall: T cells, B-cell-depleted T cells, or PBMCs supplied cDNA or gDNA.

CDR3 size: 15 residues. The V and J ends lost 4 bases and 1 base respectively, with 14 bases between them. Germline lookup yields CDR1 SGDLS and CDR2 YYNGEE. Sequencing was performed on peripheral blood. V and J are TRBV9 and TRBJ1-1; perhaps TRBD1 as D (6 bases). This receptor was obtained from a man aged 25 to 40 with COVID-19, enrolled during active disease. As DNA, the CDR3 is TGTGCCAGCAGCCCCCCGACAGGCCCGAACACTGAAGCTTTCTTT. This translates into CASSPPTGPNTEAFF.